This TCR beta chain emerged from a study of cytomegalovirus exposure and HLA in healthy donors (dated 2017 in TCRdb). The study in broad terms: An earlier analysis of some 600 of the donors reported 276 Gb of sequence data and roughly 120 million unique TCR beta sequences obtained from about 179 million T cells. Every repertoire in the discovery cohort had been generated on one and the same sequencing platform. Along with the approximately 650-subject first cohort, a separate validation cohort of some 130 different subjects was used. Donor age, sex, ethnicity and CMV serostatus were collected together with the repertoire data. The number of donors typed differed by locus, with roughly 629-640 for A, B, C, DRB1 and DQB1, approximately 500 for DQA1, about 610 for DPA1, and around 460 for DPB1. An earlier analysis of a few hundred of the donors applied high-throughput TCR beta sequencing to assess whether each TCR beta V gene segment acted as functional or pseudogenic. Both class I and class II loci were covered by HLA typing, at four-digit resolution. Rather than using new phenotypic data, the later analysis identified candidate immune exposures from TCR beta sequences and from how often those sequences occurred across donors. Among the roughly 410 genotyped donors, roughly 80% belonged to the genetic ancestry cluster associated with self-reported Caucasian donors. Approximately 310 gigabases of sequencing data and roughly 90 million unique TCR sequences were included in an early release covering over 600 HLA-typed donors. Genome-wide SNP genotypes for about three fifths of the roughly 670 donors were used in a later genetic analysis, which treated that subset as a discovery cohort. On average, roughly 250,000 unique TCR beta nucleotide sequences were sequenced per donor among fewer than 500 genotyped donors of the cohort, with around 19% of those sequences being non-productive. The aim of the study was to test whether cataloging public T cell receptors could identify signatures of past pathogen exposure. The study profiled the T cell repertoires of 500 to 800 subjects by immunosequencing and related them to cytomegalovirus serostatus. In a later analysis, previously published TCR beta repertoires from several hundred donors were re-analyzed and high-resolution HLA genotyping was added so that TCR occurrence patterns could be studied. About five DR-DQ haplotypes were treated as single units for association and clustering because of strong linkage in the cohort. The study combined high-throughput TCR immunosequencing, statistical association of individual TCRs with disease status, and machine learning to predict cytomegalovirus infection status.

Library construction relied on the immunoSEQ multiplex PCR assay. For the multiplex PCR, a mixture combining 60 forward primers for TCR Vbeta segments and 13 reverse primers for TCR Jbeta segments was used. Amplification of the CDR3 region of rearranged TCR beta genes was performed with a multiplex PCR assay on genomic DNA. The Illumina HiSeq System was used to sequence the amplified TCR beta libraries as 87-base-pair reads. The paper's processing steps were these. In a later analysis, approximately 74 million unique TCR beta chains were counted across the approximately 640 repertoires, and roughly 10 million of these chains were shared by at least two donors. To remove PCR and sequencing errors, raw reads were error-corrected and collapsed into unique sequences using a nearest-neighbor algorithm that merged closely related sequences. To assign V, D and J gene segments, CDR3 sequences were aligned to IMGT reference sequences. For a sequence to be retained, a match of at least six nucleotides was required to both a V gene segment and a J gene segment. A rearrangement counted as productive if the CDR3 had no stop codons and remained in frame with V and J, and every other rearrangement counted as non-productive. CDR3 was defined according to IMGT convention as the region running from the second conserved V-encoded cysteine to the conserved J-encoded phenylalanine. In an earlier analysis of 587 of the donors, sequences lacking an unambiguous match to a single V gene segment were excluded. In an earlier analysis of approximately 610 of the donors, V segments were called functional above 56.7% productive rearrangements and were called segregating when the between-donor standard deviation exceeded 5%. A statistical classification framework was built to diagnose cytomegalovirus status from the catalog of TCR beta chain sequences. In a later analysis, V and J genes were assigned by comparing TCR nucleotide sequences against IMGT/GENE-DB human TR gene sequences. Using the TCRdist pipeline, a later analysis assigned CDR3 sequences along with most-parsimonious VDJ recombination scenarios. A later analysis defined each TCR beta chain by its CDR3 amino acid sequence plus V-gene family, and excluded reads lacking a unique V-gene family. A later analysis removed roughly 590 highly shared, low-generation-probability nucleotide sequences to deal with suspected cross-contamination and a sequencing artifact. In a later analysis, a clonal expansion index for each public chain was calculated from normalized within-repertoire ranks of inferred template counts. Generation probabilities in a later analysis came from a VDJ recombination model fitted to out-of-frame rearrangements, and those results were checked against IGoR. In a later analysis, hypergeometric tests were used to score TCR-TCR, TCR-HLA and TCR-CMV co-occurrence, with a repertoire-size bias correction applied to TCR pairs. To estimate false discovery rates, a later analysis permuted the HLA or CMV assignments 20 times. In a later analysis, co-occurring TCRs were grouped using DBSCAN, with TCRdist sequence similarity added in when clustering inside HLA-allele-positive subsets. For co-occurrence clustering, repertoires with fewer than 30,000 or more than 120,000 public chains were excluded, along with a handful of repertoires with anomalous nucleotide sharing. This is the immuneACCESS table as TCRdb keeps it, with only in-frame sequences that have V and J called. A part of the clones is gone; compared with another copy, unresolved V genes explain less than half, and the rest is unexplained. V, J and clone size are taken as reported in that table, and D and trimming were inferred from the DNA itself. The sample table contains roughly 150,000 clones; only one count was recorded for over 80% of them. Clones ranked in the top ten supply 0.95% to 1.5% of the sample.

From cysteine to phenylalanine, the CDR3 is 14 amino acids long. The sequence is cut down to CDR3 DNA, 42 bases in frame from base 1. Sequences LNHNV (CDR1) and YYDKDF (CDR2) are obtained from the germline V gene (reference sequence). V has 2 bases trimmed and J has 8 bases trimmed; junction bases matching no gene number 5. The table lists this clone with a few counts. No cognate antigen has been identified for it. Base qualities were left out, and no much larger clone turns up one base away. Findings and caveats that apply to the study as a whole: According to the authors, the approach could potentially be generalized to other disease states and immunological phenotypes. Assigning TCR associations to individual alleles was difficult when HLA alleles, especially DR and DQ, strongly co-occurred. A cluster of highly shared sequence variants was judged likely to be a technical artifact of the sequencing pipeline. In a later genetic analysis, a missense DCLRE1C variant was associated with V-gene and J-gene trimming of TCR beta chains, and the association was replicated in an independent cohort. HLA typing was unavailable for some donors at each locus, so association tests used only the typed subset. A further reported finding was that TCR beta sequences accurately predicted the HLA-A and HLA-B alleles for most subjects in the first cohort. At a false discovery rate of 0.05, a later analysis linked under 20,000 TCR beta sequences to specific HLA alleles. In the study, around 150 TCR beta chains were listed as associated with cytomegalovirus. Cytomegalovirus status was reported to be diagnosed by the classifier with high specificity and sensitivity in both the original and validation cohorts. Compared with the roughly 700-donor mean, donors in an Asian-associated ancestry cluster had fewer N-insertions in productive TCRs, according to a later genetic analysis. A few of the identified cytomegalovirus-associated TCR beta chains were confirmed in vitro to be specific for cytomegalovirus antigens. In an earlier analysis of fewer than 700 of the donors, most TCR beta V segments appeared in productive rearrangements about 90% or about 30% of the time, broadly matching IMGT annotations. Across donors, most TCR sequences were observed very rarely, whereas some public TCRs were present in many individuals. Correlated functional status among segregating V segments might be attributable to linkage disequilibrium, but an unknown experimental factor could not be ruled out. Several of the top co-occurrence clusters appeared to be linked to parvovirus B19, influenza, CMV and Epstein-Barr virus, according to a later analysis. Because the 87-base-pair reads could not distinguish some IMGT-functional V segments, including TRBV6-2 and TRBV6-3, those segments were excluded. Only TCR beta chains were sequenced in this cohort, and the absence of alpha or paired-chain data limited detectable features. Most CMV-associated TCR beta chains appeared to be HLA-restricted in a later analysis, and the HLA associations seemed to be driven largely by CMV exposure. Compared with equally common non-associated chains, HLA-associated TCR beta chains in a later analysis were more clonally expanded and had lower generation probabilities. The only immune exposure information available for the cohort was CMV serostatus. Roughly uniform sequencing depth across donors was assumed in presence/absence analyses, although this assumption may not hold. Over 15 rarely observed V segments, including chromosome 9 orphons, were excluded from the earlier analysis of some 590 of the donors because counts were too low. A later analysis found that TCR association rates varied across HLA loci, with DRB1 alleles showing the most associated TCRs and HLA-C alleles the fewest.

The cohort was made up of 500 to 800 healthy bone marrow donors. All cohort members were sampled while nominally healthy, although unrecorded immune exposures were likely present. The donor was CMV seronegative and was included in the group of several hundred seronegative cohort members. A peripheral blood sample was collected from each donor, and TCR beta sequencing was performed on peripheral blood mononuclear cells. Genomic DNA was extracted from the blood cell samples with the Qiagen DNeasy Blood Extraction Kit. This receptor chain uses TRBV15 and TRBJ2-4; TRBD2 agrees with 8 junctional bases. The sequenced sample consisted of PBMCs. The receptor was isolated from a boy younger than 10 in good health and CMV-seronegative. The CDR3 corresponds to CATSRSGGSDIQYF. The DNA reads as follows: TGTGCCACCAGCAGAAGCGGGGGCTCGGACATTCAGTACTTC.